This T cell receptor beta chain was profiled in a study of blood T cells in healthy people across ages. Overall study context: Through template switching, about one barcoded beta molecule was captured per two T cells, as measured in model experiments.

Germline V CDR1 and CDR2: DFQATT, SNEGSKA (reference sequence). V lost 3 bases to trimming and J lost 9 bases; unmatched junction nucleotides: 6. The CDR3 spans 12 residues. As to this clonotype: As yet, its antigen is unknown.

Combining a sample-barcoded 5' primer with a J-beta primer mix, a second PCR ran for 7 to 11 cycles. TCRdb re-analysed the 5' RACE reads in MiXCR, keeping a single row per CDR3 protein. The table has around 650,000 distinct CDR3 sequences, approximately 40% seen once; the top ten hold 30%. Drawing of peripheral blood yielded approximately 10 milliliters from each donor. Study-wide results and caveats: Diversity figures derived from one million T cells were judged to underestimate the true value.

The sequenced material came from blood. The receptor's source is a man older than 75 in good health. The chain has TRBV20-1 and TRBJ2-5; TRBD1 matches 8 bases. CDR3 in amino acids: CSARHRGLAQYF. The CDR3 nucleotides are TGCAGTGCTAGGCACAGGGGGTTGGCCCAGTACTTC.